This T cell receptor beta chain was captured in a study of blood T cells in healthy people across ages. The authors ran a second PCR of 7 to 11 cycles using a sample-barcoded 5' primer and a J-beta primer mix. The authors tagged each cDNA molecule using a template-switch adaptor with 12 random nucleotides. TCRdb used MiXCR to reprocess the 5' RACE reads, holding one entry per CDR3 protein. The sample includes about 970,000 distinct CDR3 sequences, roughly half of them seen just once. Study results and caveats: Naive T cell percentage showed a strong correlation with TCR beta diversity. The long-lived group displayed more naive CD4+ cells, plus higher diversity, than the aged donors did.

In its sample, this clonotype was seen a few times. Its antigen is undetermined. Trimming cost V 5 bases and J 3 bases, with 8 bases left between them. The V gene's germline CDR1 is SGHTA and CDR2 FQGNSA. The CDR3 has 12 residues. This TCR came from a woman between 55 and 75 years old in good health. Material: blood. V and J are TRBV7-2 and TRBJ2-7; D gene ambiguous. The CDR3 loop is CASSRKVYEQYF. In DNA, the CDR3 is TGTGCCAGCAGCCGCAAAGTCTACGAGCAGTACTTC.